The text below deals with one T cell receptor (beta chain). The data originate from a study of blood T cells in healthy people across ages. With a J-beta primer mix and a sample-barcoded 5' primer, a second PCR ran about 6 to 11 cycles. Each cDNA molecule, via a template-switch adaptor with 12 random nucleotides, was tagged. TCRdb reprocessed the 5' RACE reads with MiXCR, giving one entry per CDR3 protein. This table holds around 1,700,000 distinct CDR3 sequences, 28% found once. This CDR3 region has 11 residues. The rearrangement joins TRBV12-3 or TRBV12-4 to TRBJ2-7; D remains ambiguous. TRBJ2-5 explains the end of the DNA better; the J call may be wrong. The material sequenced was blood. The TCR sequence derives from a woman in her 30s in good health. The CDR3: CASSLRATQYF. The CDR3 DNA is TGTGCCAGCAGCCTCCGGGCGACCCAGTACTTC.